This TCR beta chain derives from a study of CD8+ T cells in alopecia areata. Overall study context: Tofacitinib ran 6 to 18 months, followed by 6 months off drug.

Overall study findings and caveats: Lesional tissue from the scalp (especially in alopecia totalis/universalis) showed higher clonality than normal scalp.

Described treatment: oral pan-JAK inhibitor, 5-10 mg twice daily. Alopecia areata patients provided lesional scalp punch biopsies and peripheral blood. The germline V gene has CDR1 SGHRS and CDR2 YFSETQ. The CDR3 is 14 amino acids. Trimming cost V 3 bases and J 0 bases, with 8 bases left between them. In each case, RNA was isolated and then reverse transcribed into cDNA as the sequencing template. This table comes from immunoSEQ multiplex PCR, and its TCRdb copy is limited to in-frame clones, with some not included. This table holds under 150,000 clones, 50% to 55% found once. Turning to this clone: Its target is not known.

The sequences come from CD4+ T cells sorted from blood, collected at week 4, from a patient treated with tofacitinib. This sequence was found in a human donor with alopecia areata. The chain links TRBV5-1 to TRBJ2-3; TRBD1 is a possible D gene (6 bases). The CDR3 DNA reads TGCGCCAGCAGCTGGACAGCTAGCACAGATACGCAGTATTTT. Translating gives CASSWTASTDTQYF.